Listed below are T cell receptor beta chains from one sample, sequenced in a study of blood T cell repertoires in COVID-19. Data came from immunoSEQ multiplex PCR; TCRdb stores just in-frame clones and leaves some out. Counted here are tens of thousands of clones, roughly 90% occurring once; the ten biggest clones make up about 2%. The specimen was peripheral blood. The receptors stem from a man aged 45 to 65 with acute or convalescent COVID-19. Both conserved end residues are part of each CDR3. Expanded clones are given a class, and other clones once, few, many or no size at all.

>TRBV5-1|NA|TRBJ2-3
CASSLTSGYTDTQYF
>TRBV28|NA|TRBJ2-7
CATRQGSPYEQYF
>TRBV7-9|once|TRBJ2-6
CASSLTVQSGANVLTF
>TRBV3-1/TRBV3-2|NA|TRBJ1-6
CASSQDLTGRSPLHF
>TRBV24-1|NA|TRBJ1-5
CATSEGGPHYSNQPQHF
>TRBV19|once|TRBJ2-7
CASSSRGWGLYEQYF
>TRBV6-5|few|TRBJ1-2
CASSPTGGAYYGYTF
>TRBV19|NA|TRBJ1-1
CASSQTRGTEAFF
>TRBV18|NA|TRBJ2-1
CASSPLSSLASYNEQFF
>TRBV21-1|NA|TRBJ2-3
CASRFKGLRGDTQYF
>TRBV19|NA|TRBJ1-5
CASSQWGQYNQPQHF
>TRBV3-1/TRBV3-2|NA|TRBJ2-5
CASSLRDRGRLETQYF
>TRBV6-5|NA|TRBJ2-1
CASSYLRGSGDNEQFF
>TRBV19|NA|TRBJ2-5
CASSIRTGGQETQYF
>TRBV6-5|NA|TRBJ2-5
CASSYSNGGRGETQYF
>TRBV7-8|NA|TRBJ1-5
CASSLMESNQPQHF
>TRBV29-1|NA|TRBJ1-1
CSVEGEGLNTEAFF
>TRBV5-1|NA|TRBJ2-1
CASSLGSGQGINEQFF
>TRBV28|few|TRBJ1-1
CASRRWGENTEAFF
>TRBV28|NA|TRBJ2-3
CASSSTFRTRLGSTDTQYF
>TRBV5-1|NA|TRBJ2-5
CASSRTEGRETQYF
>TRBV12-3/TRBV12-4|once|TRBJ2-2
CASSRGGAGELFF
>TRBV11-1|NA|TRBJ2-1
CASSLGTSGRMGEQFF
>TRBV11-1|NA|TRBJ2-1
CASSPWTPSSYNEQFF
>TRBV14|NA|TRBJ2-5
CASSQDGLTRTQYF
>TRBV5-1|NA|TRBJ2-3
CASSLLTSGGDTQYF
>TRBV28|once|TRBJ1-5
CASSRSGVGQPQHF
>TRBV6-5|NA|TRBJ2-7
CASSPGDGWEGEQYF
>TRBV7-3|NA|TRBJ1-5
CASSSEVGNQPQHF
>TRBV6-1|NA|TRBJ1-2
CASSLRGSYGYTF
>TRBV5-6|NA|TRBJ2-7
CASSLEGLAVYEQYF
>TRBV19|NA|TRBJ1-1
CASSITGGNTEAFF
>TRBV13|NA|TRBJ1-6
CASSSASAVYNSPLHF
>TRBV3-1/TRBV3-2|NA|TRBJ1-4
CASSQQGGGEKLFF
>TRBV7-9|NA|TRBJ2-1
CASRGGAGAPDGNEQFF
>TRBV30|NA|TRBJ1-2
CAWSQSAQGRSYTF
>TRBV30|NA|TRBJ1-2
CAWSAPTDYYGYTF
>TRBV2|NA|TRBJ2-3
CASQGLAGKADTQYF
>TRBV27|NA|TRBJ1-6
CAIPRTGIFSPLHF
>TRBV19|NA|TRBJ2-7
CASSVGQWSSYEQYF
>TRBV5-6|NA|TRBJ2-3
CASSLVMGAVADTQYF
>TRBV20-1|NA|TRBJ2-1
CSATDGRWNEQFF
>TRBV18|few|TRBJ2-7
CASSPGTQSEQYF